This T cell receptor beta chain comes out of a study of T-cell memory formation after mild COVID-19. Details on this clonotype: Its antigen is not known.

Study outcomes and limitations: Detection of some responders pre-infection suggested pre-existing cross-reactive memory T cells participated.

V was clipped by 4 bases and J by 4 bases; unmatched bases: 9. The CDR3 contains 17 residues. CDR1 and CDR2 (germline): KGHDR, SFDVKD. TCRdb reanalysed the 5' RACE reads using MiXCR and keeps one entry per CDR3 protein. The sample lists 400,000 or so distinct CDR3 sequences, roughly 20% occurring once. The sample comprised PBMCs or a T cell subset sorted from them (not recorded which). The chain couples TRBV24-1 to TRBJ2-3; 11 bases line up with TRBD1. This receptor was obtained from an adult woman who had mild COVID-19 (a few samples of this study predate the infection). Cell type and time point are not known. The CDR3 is CATSDPARTGGPDTQYF. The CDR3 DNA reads TGTGCCACCAGTGACCCTGCCAGGACAGGGGGCCCAGATACGCAGTATTTT.